These 12 T cell receptor beta chains were all obtained from the same sample, sequenced in a study of T cell responses to AZD1222 COVID-19 vaccine. Here immunoSEQ multiplex PCR was the method, and the copy in TCRdb shows in-frame clones only, minus some. The table records approximately 180,000 clones, 70% to 90% of them present only once. Sample: peripheral blood, taken on day 0 of AZD1222 vaccination. The origin of the receptors is an adult in good health.

The chain carries TRBV12-5 and TRBJ2-3, with D tentatively TRBD1 (5 bases). The CDR3 sequence is 13 residues long. Germline CDR1 is LGHNT and CDR2 is FRNRAP. V lost 1 base and J lost 8, with 10 bases in between. CDR3 in DNA: TGTGCTAGTGGTTTGGGGGTCCAGGGTACGCAGTATTTT. It codes for CASGLGVQGTQYF.

The rearrangement links TRBV9 to TRBJ2-1; tentatively, D is TRBD2 (6 bases). The CDR3 spans 14 residues. The V and J ends lost 3 bases and 8 bases respectively, with 15 bases between them. The germline gives CDR1 SGDLS, CDR2 YYNGEE. The CDR3 sequence is CASSGVGGEHEQFF. In nucleotides, the CDR3 is TGTGCCAGCAGCGGCGTTGGCGGGGAGCATGAGCAGTTCTTC.

About this clone itself: The DNA is left out, because the CDR3 cannot be placed on it with certainty; the CDR3 is given as TCRdb lists it. The rearrangement links TRBV21-1 to TRBJ2-3. TRBV21-1 is a listed pseudogene. The CDR3 spans 18 amino acids, including both terminal residues. The CDR3 loop is CASSKLVLFGGGTDTQYF.

The sample holds a few counts of this clone. J is TRBJ1-2 and V is TRBV11-2, with 7 positions matching TRBD1. J was trimmed by 1 base and V by 6 bases; bases with no gene match: 5. CDR1 is SGHAT and CDR2 is FQNNGV in the germline V gene. The CDR3 contains 14 residues. CDR3 region: CASSRDSYNYGYTF. CDR3 sequence (DNA): TGTGCCAGCAGTCGGGACAGCTATAACTATGGCTACACCTTC.

V usage is TRBV29-1 and J usage is TRBJ2-7; D remains unclear. V shed 3 bases and J shed 1 base, with 10 bases lying between them. CDR3 size: 13 residues. The germline gives CDR1 SQVTM, CDR2 ANQGSEA. This CDR3 is CSVEDGASYEQYF. The CDR3 DNA sequence: TGCAGCGTTGAGGACGGAGCGTCCTACGAGCAGTACTTC.

This clone appeared a few times. The CDR3, as DNA: TGTGCCAGCAGTGCCCCTAGCGGGGGGGCCGGAGAGACCCAGTACTTC. Translated, it gives CASSAPSGGAGETQYF. This sequence joins TRBV6-1 and TRBJ2-5; 12 nucleotides match TRBD2. Trimming took 4 bases from V and 4 from J; bases not matched to a gene: 7. Germline CDR1 reads MNHNS; CDR2 reads SASEGT. This CDR3 is 16 amino acids long.

The chain uses TRBV27 and TRBJ1-2; the match to TRBD1 covers 12 bases. The CDR3 length is 14 residues. V dropped 4 bases and J dropped 8; count of bases not matched to a gene: 5. From germline, CDR1 is MNHEY and CDR2 SMNVEV (reference sequence). CDR3 sequence (DNA): TGTGCCAGCAGTTGGGGACAGGGGGCCGAGGGCTACACCTTC. It is translated as CASSWGQGAEGYTF.

The chain links TRBV28 to TRBJ1-3; a weak D match, TRBD1 (5 bases). Germline V CDR1 and CDR2: MDHEN, SYDVKM. The CDR3 length is 16 residues. V lost 6 bases and J lost 2, with 17 bases in between. CDR3 sequence: CASSQKLAGTGNTIYF. DNA for the CDR3: TGTGCCAGCAGCCAAAAGTTAGCAGGGACTGGAAACACCATATATTTT. Combining the CDR3 with reference TRBV28 and TRBJ1-3 gives the whole variable domain DVKVTQSSRYLVKRTGEKVFLECVQDMDHENMFWYRQDPGLGLRLIYFSYDVKMKEKGDIPEGYSVSREKKERFSLILESASTNQTSMYLCASSQKLAGTGNTIYFGEGSWLTVV.

V and J are TRBV15 and TRBJ1-3; possible D gene TRBD1, 5 bases. Germline V lookup: CDR1 LNHNV, CDR2 YYDKDF (reference sequence). The CDR3 is 16 amino acids. Trimming took 0 bases from V and 2 from J, leaving 11 bases between them. This CDR3 reads CATSRDPGATGNTIYF. The CDR3 nucleotides read TGTGCCACCAGCAGAGATCCCGGGGCGACTGGAAACACCATATATTTT. The whole variable domain, remainder taken from reference TRBV15 and TRBJ1-3, is DAMVIQNPRYQVTQFGKPVTLSCSQTLNHNVMYWYQQKSSQAPKLLFHYYDKDFNNEADTPDNFQSRRPNTSFCFLDIRSPGLGDTAMYLCATSRDPGATGNTIYFGEGSWLTVV.

The chain uses TRBV15 and TRBJ1-1, with 9 bases matching TRBD1. The CDR3 sequence is 14 residues long. Per the germline V gene, CDR1 is LNHNV and CDR2 is YYDKDF (reference sequence). The V gene end was trimmed by 2 bases and the J gene end by 5 bases; junction bases not matched to a gene: 3. The CDR3 DNA is TGTGCCACCAGCAGATACAGGGGGCAAACTGAAGCTTTCTTT. This sequence encodes CATSRYRGQTEAFF.

The rearrangement links TRBV9 to TRBJ2-1; perhaps TRBD2 as D (6 bases). The V gene lost 4 bases and the J gene lost 3 bases, with 14 bases spanning the gap. From germline, CDR1 is SGDLS and CDR2 YYNGEE. The CDR3 length is 15 residues. This CDR3 is CASSPNSGLYNEQFF. CDR3 nucleotides: TGTGCCAGCAGCCCTAACAGCGGGCTCTACAATGAGCAGTTCTTC.

The count of this clone is one. The rearrangement links TRBV15 to TRBJ1-1, with a tentative D call TRBD1 (5 bases). The germline V and J ends were trimmed by 0 bases and 2 bases, with 7 bases remaining between them. Germline loops: CDR1 LNHNV, CDR2 YYDKDF (reference sequence). This CDR3 is 14 amino acids long. The CDR3 DNA is TGTGCCACCAGCAGAGAAGGGGAAAACACTGAAGCTTTCTTT. This translates into CATSREGENTEAFF.